The entry below gives a single T cell receptor (beta chain) sequence along with its context. No antigen is known for it. The data originate from a study of blood T cells in healthy people across ages. General study findings and limits: Any changes in expanded clonotypes were possibly confounded, as donor CMV status remained unknown.

The total RNA that was extracted per sample amounted to at least 5 micrograms. Trimming left V 4 bases short and J 5 bases short, with 19 bases between. Germline V gene data show CDR1 as SGDLS and CDR2 as YYNGEE. The CDR3 extends over 16 amino acids. Using a J-beta primer mix together with a sample-barcoded 5' primer, a second PCR was run for roughly 6 to 12 cycles. Each CDR3 protein gets one entry after TCRdb re-called the 5' RACE reads with MiXCR. Of 650,000 to 800,000 distinct CDR3 sequences in the sample, 44% are singletons; the top ten hold 15% to 25%. This chain uses TRBV9 with TRBJ2-1, with D possibly TRBD2 on 5 matching bases. Specimen: blood. The source is a man aged 55 to 70 in good health. The chain's CDR3 is CASSKTPSFKNNEQFF. The CDR3 bases are TGTGCCAGCAGCAAGACCCCTAGCTTCAAGAACAATGAGCAGTTCTTC.